This T cell receptor (beta chain) emerged from a study of control samples from healthy donors and cancer patients. This clone is labeled medium-sized (0.01 to 0.1%). TCRdb's table, derived via immunoSEQ multiplex PCR, lists solely in-frame clones and lacks some. The table has about 170,000 clones, over 85% seen once. Germline V gene lookup returns CDR1 SQVTM and CDR2 ANQGSEA. The CDR3 loop spans 13 amino acids. The ends were cut back, 3 bases at V and 1 base at J, with 9 bases in the middle. The chain couples TRBV29-1 to TRBJ1-2; D is undetermined. Material for sequencing was blood. This sequence was found in a man aged 25 to 40 in good health. The CDR3 is CSVDTGLNYGYTF. In DNA form, the CDR3 reads TGCAGCGTTGATACTGGGCTTAACTATGGCTACACCTTC. Based on the CDR3 plus reference TRBV29-1 and TRBJ1-2, the full variable domain is SAVISQKPSRDICQRGTSLTIQCQVDSQVTMMFWYRQQPGQSLTLIATANQGSEATYESGFVIDKFPISRPNLTFSTLTVSNMSPEDSSIYLCSVDTGLNYGYTFGSGTRLTVV.